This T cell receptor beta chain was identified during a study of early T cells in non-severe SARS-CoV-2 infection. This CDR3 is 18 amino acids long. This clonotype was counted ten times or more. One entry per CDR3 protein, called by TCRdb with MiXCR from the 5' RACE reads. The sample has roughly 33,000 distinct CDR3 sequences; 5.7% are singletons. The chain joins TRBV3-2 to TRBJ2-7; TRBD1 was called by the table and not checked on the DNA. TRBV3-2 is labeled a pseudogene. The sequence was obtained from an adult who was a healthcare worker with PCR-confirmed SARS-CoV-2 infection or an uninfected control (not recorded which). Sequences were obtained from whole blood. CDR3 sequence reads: CASSQEGAASGGPYEQYV. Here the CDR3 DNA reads TGTGCCAGCAGCCAAGAAGGAGCGGCCTCCGGGGGGCCCTACGAGCAGTACGTC.